This TCR beta chain stems from a study of shared clonotypes between healthy human individuals. Study as a whole: Contributing individuals were two females and three males aged 18 to 49. General observations from the study: At large depth, rarefaction still showed sorted-subset sequencing to be incomplete. Non-shared clonotypes had lower generation probabilities than clonotypes shared by all four sorted-subset donors.

Trimming shortened V by 1 base and J by 6 bases, and 12 bases separated the two germline ends. Germline V gene lookup returns CDR1 SEHNR and CDR2 FQNEAQ (reference sequence). The CDR3 loop spans 15 amino acids. None of the donors, who were healthy HIV-negative adults, had recently had acute infections or vaccinations. Clones were sequenced by immunoSEQ multiplex PCR, and TCRdb holds only the in-frame ones, with some missing. The sample lists around 1.5 million clones; 98% were seen once. Remarks on this clone: Its antigen is still unknown.

This chain connects TRBV7-9 to TRBJ2-2; D perhaps matches TRBD1 (6 bases). The sequence derives from a man in his thirties or forties in good health. The sample taken for sequencing was naive CD4+ T cells sorted from blood. This sample's subset: CD45RA+ positively selected. The CDR3 DNA follows: TGTGCCAGCAGCTTAGTGGCAGGGGAGCCCGGGGAGCTGTTTTTT. Translation gives CASSLVAGEPGELFF.